The T cell receptor beta chain under discussion was sequenced for a study of shared clonotypes between healthy human individuals. V lost 0 bases, J lost 0 bases, and 12 bases stayed unmatched. The CDR3 consists of 20 residues. Per the germline V gene, CDR1 is LNHDA and CDR2 is SQIVND (reference sequence). The table came from immunoSEQ multiplex PCR; TCRdb's copy has only in-frame clones and leaves some out. The table lists a few million clones, just under 95% of them singletons. This receptor was obtained from a man between 18 and 35 years old in good health. Some clones in this sample may be carry-over from other donors' samples. The sample was naive CD4+ T cells from PBMCs. Subset reported: CD45RA+ positively selected. The J gene is TRBJ2-1, the V gene TRBV19; TRBD1 matches 9 bases. In nucleotides, the CDR3 is TGTGCCAGTAGTATAGAAGGTCACAGGGGGCTACTGAGCTCCTACAATGAGCAGTTCTTC. Translating gives CASSIEGHRGLLSSYNEQFF.